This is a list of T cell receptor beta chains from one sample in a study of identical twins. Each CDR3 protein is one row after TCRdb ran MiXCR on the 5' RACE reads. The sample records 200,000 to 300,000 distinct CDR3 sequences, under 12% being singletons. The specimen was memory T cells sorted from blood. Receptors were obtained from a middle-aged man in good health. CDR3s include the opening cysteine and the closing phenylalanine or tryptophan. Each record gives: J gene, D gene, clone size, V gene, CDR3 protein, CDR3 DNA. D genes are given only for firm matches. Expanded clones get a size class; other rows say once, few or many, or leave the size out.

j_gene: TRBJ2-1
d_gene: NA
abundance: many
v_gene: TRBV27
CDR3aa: CASSFNGLPNNEQFF
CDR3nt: TGTGCCAGCAGTTTTAACGGACTGCCTAACAATGAGCAGTTCTTC

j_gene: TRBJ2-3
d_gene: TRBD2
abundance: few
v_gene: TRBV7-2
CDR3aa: CASSLYSGTRRTDTQYF
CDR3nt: TGTGCCAGCAGCTTGTATTCCGGGACTAGACGCACAGATACGCAGTATTTT

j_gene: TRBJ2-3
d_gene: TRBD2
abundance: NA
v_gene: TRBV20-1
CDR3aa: CSAIAGPSDTQYF
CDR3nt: TGCAGTGCTATAGCGGGACCGTCAGATACGCAGTATTTT

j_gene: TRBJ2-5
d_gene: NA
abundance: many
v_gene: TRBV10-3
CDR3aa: CAISESVRTQYF
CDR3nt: TGTGCCATCAGTGAGTCTGTGAGAACCCAGTACTTC

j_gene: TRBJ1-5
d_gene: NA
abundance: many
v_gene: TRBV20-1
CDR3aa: CSALGQFNQPQHF
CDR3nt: TGCAGTGCTCTGGGCCAATTTAATCAGCCCCAGCATTTT

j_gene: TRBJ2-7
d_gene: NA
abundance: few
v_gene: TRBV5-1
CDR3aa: CASSSNAREEQYF
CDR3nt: TGCGCCAGCAGCTCCAACGCACGGGAAGAGCAGTACTTC

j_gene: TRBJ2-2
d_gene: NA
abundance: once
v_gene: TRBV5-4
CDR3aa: CASSYFEGTGELFF
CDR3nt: TGTGCCAGCAGCTATTTTGAGGGGACCGGGGAGCTGTTTTTT

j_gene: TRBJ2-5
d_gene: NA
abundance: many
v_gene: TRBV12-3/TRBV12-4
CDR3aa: CASSFDGGGLETQYF
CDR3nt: TGTGCCAGCAGTTTCGACGGCGGAGGTCTGGAGACCCAGTACTTC

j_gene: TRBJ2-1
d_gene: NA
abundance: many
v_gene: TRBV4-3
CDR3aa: CASSQVIDTTNEQFF
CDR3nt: TGCGCCAGCAGCCAAGTTATCGATACCACAAATGAGCAGTTCTTC

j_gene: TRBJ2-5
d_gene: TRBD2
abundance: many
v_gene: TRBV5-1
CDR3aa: CASSFGGTSGMRQETQYF
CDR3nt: TGCGCCAGCAGCTTTGGTGGGACTAGCGGGATGCGACAAGAGACCCAGTACTTC

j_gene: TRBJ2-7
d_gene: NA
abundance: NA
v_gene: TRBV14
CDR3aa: CASSPRGLPSYEQYF
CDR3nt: TGTGCCAGCAGCCCCCGGGGGTTGCCGTCCTACGAGCAGTACTTC

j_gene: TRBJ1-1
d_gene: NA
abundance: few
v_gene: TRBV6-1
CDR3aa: CASSEASGILWTEAFF
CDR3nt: TGTGCCAGCAGTGAAGCCTCCGGGATCCTCTGGACTGAAGCTTTCTTT

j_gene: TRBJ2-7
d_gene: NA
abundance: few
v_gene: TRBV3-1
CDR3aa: CASSRESSRRSSYEQYF
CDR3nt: TGTGCCAGCAGCCGAGAAAGCTCCCGCAGAAGCTCCTACGAGCAGTACTTC

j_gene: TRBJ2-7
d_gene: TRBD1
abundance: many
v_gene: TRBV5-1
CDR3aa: CASSFGQGVSEQYF
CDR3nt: TGCGCCAGCAGCTTTGGACAGGGGGTAAGCGAGCAGTACTTC

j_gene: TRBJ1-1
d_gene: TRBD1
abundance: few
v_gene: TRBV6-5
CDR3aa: CASSYRGTGYKNTEAFF
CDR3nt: TGTGCCAGCAGTTACAGGGGGACAGGGTATAAGAACACTGAAGCTTTCTTT

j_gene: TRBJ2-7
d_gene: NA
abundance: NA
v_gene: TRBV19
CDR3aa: CASSMTGPPIYEQYF
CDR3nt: TGTGCCAGTAGTATGACAGGTCCCCCAATCTACGAGCAGTACTTC

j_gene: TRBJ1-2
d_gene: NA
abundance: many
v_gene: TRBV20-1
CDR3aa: CSAREQGGYTF
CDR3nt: TGCAGTGCTAGAGAACAGGGAGGCTACACCTTC

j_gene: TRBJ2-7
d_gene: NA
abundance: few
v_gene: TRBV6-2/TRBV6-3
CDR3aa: CASTDWAGYEQYF
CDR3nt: TGTGCCAGCACCGATTGGGCGGGATACGAGCAGTACTTC

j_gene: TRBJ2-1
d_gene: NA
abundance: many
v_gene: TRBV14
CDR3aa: CASSHAPGLGTYNEQFF
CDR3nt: TGTGCCAGCAGCCATGCACCGGGACTCGGTACCTACAATGAGCAGTTCTTC

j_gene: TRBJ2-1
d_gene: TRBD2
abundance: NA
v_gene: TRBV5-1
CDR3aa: CASSFGGAYNEQFF
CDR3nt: TGCGCCAGCAGCTTCGGGGGGGCCTACAATGAGCAGTTCTTC

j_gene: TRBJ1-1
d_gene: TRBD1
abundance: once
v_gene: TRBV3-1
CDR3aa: CASSQYIPGQGMNTEAFF
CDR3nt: TGTGCCAGCAGCCAATACATACCGGGACAGGGAATGAACACTGAAGCTTTCTTT

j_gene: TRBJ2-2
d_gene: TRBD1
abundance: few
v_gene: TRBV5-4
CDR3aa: CASSLRQGDTGELFF
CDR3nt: TGTGCCAGCAGCTTAAGACAGGGTGACACCGGGGAGCTGTTTTTT

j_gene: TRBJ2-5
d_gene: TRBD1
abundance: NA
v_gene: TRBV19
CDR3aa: CASKPLGTGVQETQYF
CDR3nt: TGTGCCAGTAAGCCTCTCGGGACAGGGGTCCAAGAGACCCAGTACTTC

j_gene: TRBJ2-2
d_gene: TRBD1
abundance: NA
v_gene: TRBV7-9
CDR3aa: CASREDRGLTGELFF
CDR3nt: TGTGCCAGCAGAGAAGACAGGGGTCTCACCGGGGAGCTGTTTTTT

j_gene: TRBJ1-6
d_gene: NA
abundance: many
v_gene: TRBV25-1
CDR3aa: CASSGYNSPLHF
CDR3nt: TGTGCCAGCAGTGGTTATAATTCACCCCTCCACTTT

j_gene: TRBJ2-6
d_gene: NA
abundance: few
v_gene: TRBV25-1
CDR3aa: CASSEPAGRSSGANVLTF
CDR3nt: TGTGCCAGCAGTGAGCCGGCAGGGAGAAGTAGTGGGGCCAACGTCCTGACTTTC

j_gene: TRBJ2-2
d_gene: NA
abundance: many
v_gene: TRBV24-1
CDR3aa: CATSRDGVNTGELFF
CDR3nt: TGTGCCACCAGCCGGGACGGCGTGAACACCGGGGAGCTGTTTTTT

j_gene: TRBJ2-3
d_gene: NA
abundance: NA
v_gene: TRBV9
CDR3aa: CASSRATPDTQYF
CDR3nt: TGTGCCAGCAGTAGAGCCACGCCAGATACGCAGTATTTT

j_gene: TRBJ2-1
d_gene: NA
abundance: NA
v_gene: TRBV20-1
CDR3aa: CSARGARAPDEQFF
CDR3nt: TGCAGTGCTAGGGGGGCCCGCGCTCCCGATGAGCAGTTCTTC

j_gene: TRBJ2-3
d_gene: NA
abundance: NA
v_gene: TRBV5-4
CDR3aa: CASSLEATSTDTQYF
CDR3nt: TGTGCCAGCAGCTTGGAGGCGACCAGCACAGATACGCAGTATTTT

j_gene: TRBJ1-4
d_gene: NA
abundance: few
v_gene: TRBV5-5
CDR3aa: CASSLAVEATVWSF
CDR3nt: TGTGCCAGCAGCTTGGCCGTTGAGGCGACGGTCTGGTCTTTT

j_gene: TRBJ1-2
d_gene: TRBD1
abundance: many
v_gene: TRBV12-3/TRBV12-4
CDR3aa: CASSFGLRDSGYTF
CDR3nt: TGTGCCAGCAGTTTTGGTTTAAGGGACAGTGGCTACACCTTC

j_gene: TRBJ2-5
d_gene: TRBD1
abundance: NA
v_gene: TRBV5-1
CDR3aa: CASSKPDRGVGTQYF
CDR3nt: TGCGCCAGCAGCAAACCGGACAGGGGCGTCGGGACCCAGTACTTC

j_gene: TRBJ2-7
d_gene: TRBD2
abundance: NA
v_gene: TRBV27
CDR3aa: CASNSGRLYEQYF
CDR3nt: TGTGCCAGCAATAGCGGGAGACTCTACGAGCAGTACTTC

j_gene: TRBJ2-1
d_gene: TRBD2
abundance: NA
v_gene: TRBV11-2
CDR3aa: CASSLKAGGPHEQFF
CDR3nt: TGTGCCAGCAGCTTAAAGGCGGGGGGGCCCCATGAGCAGTTCTTC

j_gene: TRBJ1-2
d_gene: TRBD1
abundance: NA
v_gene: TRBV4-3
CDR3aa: CASSQTRGVGGYTF
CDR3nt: TGCGCCAGCAGCCAAACCAGGGGGGTGGGTGGCTACACCTTC

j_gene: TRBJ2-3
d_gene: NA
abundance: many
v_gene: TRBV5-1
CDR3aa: CASSLSLGDTQYF
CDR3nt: TGCGCCAGCAGCCTTTCCCTCGGCGATACGCAGTATTTT

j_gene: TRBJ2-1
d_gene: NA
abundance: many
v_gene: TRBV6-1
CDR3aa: CASSEFVRLYNEQFF
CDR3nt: TGTGCCAGCAGTGAATTCGTCCGGTTGTACAATGAGCAGTTCTTC

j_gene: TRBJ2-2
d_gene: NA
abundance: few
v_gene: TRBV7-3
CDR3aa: CASSSSGNTGELFF
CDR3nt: TGTGCCAGCAGCTCGAGCGGGAACACCGGGGAGCTGTTTTTT

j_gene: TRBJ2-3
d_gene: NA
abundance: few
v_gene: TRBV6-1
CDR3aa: CAGGGGSDASTDTQYF
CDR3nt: TGTGCCGGGGGGGGCGGGAGCGACGCTAGCACAGATACGCAGTATTTT

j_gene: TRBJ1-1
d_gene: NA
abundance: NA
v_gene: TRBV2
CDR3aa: CASSPRDTEAFF
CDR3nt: TGTGCCAGCAGCCCCCGGGACACTGAAGCTTTCTTT

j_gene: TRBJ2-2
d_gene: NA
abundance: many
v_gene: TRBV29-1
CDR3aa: CSVGGINTGELFF
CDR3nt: TGCAGCGTTGGGGGAATCAACACCGGGGAGCTGTTTTTT

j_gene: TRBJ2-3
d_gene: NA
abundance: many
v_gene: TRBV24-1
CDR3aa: CATSDTRQGRNQADTQYF
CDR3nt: TGTGCCACCAGTGACACCCGGCAGGGTAGAAACCAAGCAGATACGCAGTATTTT

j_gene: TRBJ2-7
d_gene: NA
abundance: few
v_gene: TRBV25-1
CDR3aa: CASSDPRKTYEQYF
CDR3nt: TGTGCCAGCAGTGACCCCAGGAAGACCTACGAGCAGTACTTC

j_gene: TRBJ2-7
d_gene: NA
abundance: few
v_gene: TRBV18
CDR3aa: CASSPEGGSYEQYF
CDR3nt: TGTGCCAGCTCACCAGAAGGCGGGTCCTACGAGCAGTACTTC

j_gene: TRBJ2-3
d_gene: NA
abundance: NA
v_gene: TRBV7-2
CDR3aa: CASSATGVRTDTQYF
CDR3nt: TGTGCCAGCAGCGCTACGGGGGTGCGTACAGATACGCAGTATTTT

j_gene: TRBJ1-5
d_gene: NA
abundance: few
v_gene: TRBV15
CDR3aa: CATSRDFRNQPQHF
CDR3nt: TGTGCCACCAGCAGAGATTTCCGCAATCAGCCCCAGCATTTT

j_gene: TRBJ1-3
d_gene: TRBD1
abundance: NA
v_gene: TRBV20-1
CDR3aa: CSASTGGSGNTIYF
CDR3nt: TGCAGTGCCTCGACAGGGGGCTCTGGAAACACCATATATTTT